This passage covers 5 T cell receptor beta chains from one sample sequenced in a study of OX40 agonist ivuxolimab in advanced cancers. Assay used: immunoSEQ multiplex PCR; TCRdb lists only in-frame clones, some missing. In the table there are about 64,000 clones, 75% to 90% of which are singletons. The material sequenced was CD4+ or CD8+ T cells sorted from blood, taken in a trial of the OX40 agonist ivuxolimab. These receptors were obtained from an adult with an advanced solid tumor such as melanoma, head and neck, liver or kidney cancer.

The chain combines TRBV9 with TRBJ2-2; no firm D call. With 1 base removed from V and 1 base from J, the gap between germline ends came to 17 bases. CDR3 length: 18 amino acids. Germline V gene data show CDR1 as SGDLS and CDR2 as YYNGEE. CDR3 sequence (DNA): TGTGCCAGCAGCGTATTAAAGAGTGGGGTTCTGAACACCGGGGAGCTGTTTTTT. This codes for CASSVLKSGVLNTGELFF.

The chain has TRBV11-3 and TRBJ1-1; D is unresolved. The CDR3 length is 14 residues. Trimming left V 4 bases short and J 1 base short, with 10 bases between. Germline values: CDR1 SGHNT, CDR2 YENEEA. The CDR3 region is CASSSDLANTEAFF. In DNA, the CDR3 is TGTGCCAGCAGCTCGGACTTGGCGAACACTGAAGCTTTCTTT.

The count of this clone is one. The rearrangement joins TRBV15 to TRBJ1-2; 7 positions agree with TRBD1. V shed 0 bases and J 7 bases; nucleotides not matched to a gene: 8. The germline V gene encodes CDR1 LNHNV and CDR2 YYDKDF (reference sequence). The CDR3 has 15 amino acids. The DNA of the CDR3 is TGTGCCACCAGCAGAGAGGGGGGGACAGTGGGTGGCTACACCTTC. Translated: CATSREGGTVGGYTF.

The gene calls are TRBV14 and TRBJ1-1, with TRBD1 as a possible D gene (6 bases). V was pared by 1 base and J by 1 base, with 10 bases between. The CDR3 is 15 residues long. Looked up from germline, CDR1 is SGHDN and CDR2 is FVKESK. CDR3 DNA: TGTGCCAGCAGCCAAGTAAGGGGGTGGAACACTGAAGCTTTCTTT. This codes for CASSQVRGWNTEAFF.

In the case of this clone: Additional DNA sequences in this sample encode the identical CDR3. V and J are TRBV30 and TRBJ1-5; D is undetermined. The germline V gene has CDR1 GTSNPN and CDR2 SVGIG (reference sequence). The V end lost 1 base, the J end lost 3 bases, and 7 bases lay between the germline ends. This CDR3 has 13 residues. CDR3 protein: CAWSEGSNQPQHF. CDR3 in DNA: TGTGCCTGGAGTGAAGGTTCCAATCAGCCCCAGCATTTT.